The 3 T cell receptor beta chains reported below all come from one sample, sequenced in a study of T cell repertoires in cytomegalovirus infection. TCRdb re-called the reads with MiXCR, one entry per CDR3 protein. The table records roughly 100,000 distinct CDR3 sequences, approximately 15% of them present only once. Sequenced input: PBMCs. These receptors all stem from a human donor in good health (CMV status not recorded). Some clones in this sample may be carry-over from other donors' samples.

J is TRBJ1-2 and V is TRBV2; tentatively, D is TRBD1 (5 bases). The ends were cut back, 4 bases at V and 6 bases at J, with 9 bases in the middle. From germline, CDR1 is SNHLY and CDR2 FYNNEI. This CDR3 is built from 12 residues. The CDR3 is CASSGSGDGYTF. CDR3 in DNA: TGTGCCAGCAGTGGTTCGGGGGATGGCTACACCTTC.

In its sample, this clonotype was seen a few times. This chain uses TRBV5-4 with TRBJ1-1; 9 positions agree with TRBD1. The junction had 1 base not matched to a gene; V was cut back by 0 bases and J by 1 base. In germline, CDR1 is SGHNT, CDR2 YYREEE (reference sequence). The CDR3 covers 15 residues. DNA for the CDR3: TGTGCCAGCAGCTTGGGACAGGGGGGGAACACTGAAGCTTTCTTT. Translating it yields CASSLGQGGNTEAFF.

This clonotype was observed a few times. The chain recombines TRBV4-2 with TRBJ2-2; D may be TRBD2 (7 bases). Trimming stripped 0 bases from V and 0 bases from J, with 14 bases between. This CDR3 is built from 18 residues. Germline loops: CDR1 LGHNA, CDR2 YNFKEQ. CDR3 in amino acids: CASSQEMGGGANTGELFF. CDR3 DNA sequence: TGTGCCAGCAGCCAAGAGATGGGGGGGGGCGCGAACACCGGGGAGCTGTTTTTT.